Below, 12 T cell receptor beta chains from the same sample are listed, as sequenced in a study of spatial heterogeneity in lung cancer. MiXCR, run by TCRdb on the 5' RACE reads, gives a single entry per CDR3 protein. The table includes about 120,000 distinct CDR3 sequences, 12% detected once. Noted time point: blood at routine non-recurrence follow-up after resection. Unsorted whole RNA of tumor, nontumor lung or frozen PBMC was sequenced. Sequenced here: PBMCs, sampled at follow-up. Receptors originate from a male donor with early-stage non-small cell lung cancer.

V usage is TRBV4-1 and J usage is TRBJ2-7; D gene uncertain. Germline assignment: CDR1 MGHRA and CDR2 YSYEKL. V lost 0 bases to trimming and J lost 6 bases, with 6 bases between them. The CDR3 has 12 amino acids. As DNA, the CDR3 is TGCGCCAGCAGCCAAGAGGTTGGCGAGCAGTACTTC. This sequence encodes CASSQEVGEQYF.

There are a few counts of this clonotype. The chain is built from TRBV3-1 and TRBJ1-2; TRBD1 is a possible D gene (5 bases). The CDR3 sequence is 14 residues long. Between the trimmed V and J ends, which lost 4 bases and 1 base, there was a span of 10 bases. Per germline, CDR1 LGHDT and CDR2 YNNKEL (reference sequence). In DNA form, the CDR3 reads TGTGCCAGCAGCCCAGGACAAGTTAACTATGGCTACACCTTC. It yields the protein CASSPGQVNYGYTF.

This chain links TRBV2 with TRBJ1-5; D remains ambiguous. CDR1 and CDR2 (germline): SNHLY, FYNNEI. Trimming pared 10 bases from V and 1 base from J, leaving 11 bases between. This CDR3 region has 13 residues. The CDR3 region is CATSDGSNQPQHF. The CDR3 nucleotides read TGTGCCACTTCGGACGGGAGCAATCAGCCCCAGCATTTT.

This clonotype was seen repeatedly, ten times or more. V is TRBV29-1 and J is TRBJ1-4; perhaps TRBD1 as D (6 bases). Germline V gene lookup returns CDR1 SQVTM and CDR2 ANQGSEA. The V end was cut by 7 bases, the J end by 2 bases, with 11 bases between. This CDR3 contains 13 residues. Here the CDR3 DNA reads TGCAGCGCCACAGGGAGGACTAATGAAAAACTGTTTTTT. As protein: CSATGRTNEKLFF.

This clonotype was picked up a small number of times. Here the CDR3 reads CASSLIAGDHYEQYF. The CDR3 DNA reads TGTGCCAGCAGTTTAATAGCGGGGGACCACTACGAGCAGTACTTC. J is TRBJ2-7 and V is TRBV6-5, with TRBD2 matching 9 bases. This CDR3 is 15 amino acids long. The germline V gene encodes CDR1 MNHEY and CDR2 SVGAGI. V dropped 4 bases and J dropped 3; count of bases not matched to a gene: 7.

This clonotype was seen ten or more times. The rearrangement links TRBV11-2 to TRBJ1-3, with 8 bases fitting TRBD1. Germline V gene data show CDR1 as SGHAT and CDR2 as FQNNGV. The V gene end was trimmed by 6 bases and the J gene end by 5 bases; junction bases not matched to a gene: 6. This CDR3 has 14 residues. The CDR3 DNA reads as TGTGCCAGCAGGCAGGGGGCGCTTCGAAACACCATATATTTT. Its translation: CASRQGALRNTIYF.

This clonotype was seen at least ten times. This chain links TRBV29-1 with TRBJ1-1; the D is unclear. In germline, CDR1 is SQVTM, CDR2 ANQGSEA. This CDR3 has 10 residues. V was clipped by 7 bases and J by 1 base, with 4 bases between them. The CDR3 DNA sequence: TGCAGCGCCAAGAACACTGAAGCTTTCTTT. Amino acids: CSAKNTEAFF.

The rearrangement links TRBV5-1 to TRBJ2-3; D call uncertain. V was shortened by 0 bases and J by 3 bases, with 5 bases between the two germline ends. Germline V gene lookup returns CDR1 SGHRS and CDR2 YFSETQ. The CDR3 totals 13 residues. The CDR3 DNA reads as TGCGCCAGCAGCTTGGCCGTGACAGATACGCAGTATTTT. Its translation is CASSLAVTDTQYF.

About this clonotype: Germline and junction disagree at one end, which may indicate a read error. The CDR3 DNA reads TGTGCCAGCAGATTGGACAGGGGAGGCTATGGCTACACCTTC. Amino acid sequence: CASRLDRGGYGYTF. This sequence joins TRBV5-4 and TRBJ1-2, with 9 positions matching TRBD1. The CDR3 consists of 14 residues. Germline loops: CDR1 SGHNT, CDR2 YYREEE (reference sequence).

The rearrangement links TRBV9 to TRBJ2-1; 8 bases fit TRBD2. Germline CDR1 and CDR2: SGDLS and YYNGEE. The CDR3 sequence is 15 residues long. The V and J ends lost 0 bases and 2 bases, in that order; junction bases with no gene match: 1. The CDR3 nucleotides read TGTGCCAGCAGCGTAGCGGGGGGGCCCTACAATGAGCAGTTCTTC. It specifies CASSVAGGPYNEQFF. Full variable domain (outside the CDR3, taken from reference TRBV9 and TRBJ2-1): DSGVTQTPKHLITATGQRVTLRCSPRSGDLSVYWYQQSLDQGLQFLIQYYNGEERAKGNILERFSAQQFPDLHSELNLSSLELGDSALYFCASSVAGGPYNEQFFGPGTRLTVL.

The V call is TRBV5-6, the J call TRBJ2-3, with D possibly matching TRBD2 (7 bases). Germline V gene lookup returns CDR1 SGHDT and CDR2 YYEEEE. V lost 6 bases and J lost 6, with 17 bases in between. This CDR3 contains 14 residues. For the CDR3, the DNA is TGTGCCAGCACTGGGGGGGCCAGTGGTGATACGCAGTATTTT. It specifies CASTGGASGDTQYF.

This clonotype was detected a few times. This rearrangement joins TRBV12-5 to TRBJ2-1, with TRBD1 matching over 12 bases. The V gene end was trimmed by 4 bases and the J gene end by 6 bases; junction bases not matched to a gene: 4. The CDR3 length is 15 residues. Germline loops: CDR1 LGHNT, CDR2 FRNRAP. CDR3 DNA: TGTGCTAGTGGTTACGGGACAGGGGGCTCCAATGAGCAGTTCTTC. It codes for CASGYGTGGSNEQFF.